One T cell receptor beta chain is described in this entry. The sample originates from a study of cytomegalovirus exposure and HLA in healthy donors. PCR involved 60 Vbeta and 13 Jbeta primers. This table comes from immunoSEQ multiplex PCR, and its TCRdb copy is limited to in-frame clones, with some not included. The sample holds roughly 120,000 clones. The CDR3 length is 13 residues. The V and J ends lost 9 bases and 0 bases respectively, with 9 bases between them. Per germline, CDR1 LNHDA and CDR2 SQIVND (reference sequence). While unrecorded immune exposures were likely, the donors were nominally healthy when sampled.

This chain connects TRBV19 to TRBJ1-5, with D unclear. Sequencing was carried out using PBMCs. This TCR came from a man aged 40-55 years in good health and CMV-seropositive. The CDR3 bases are TGTGCCAGCCGGTTTTCTAGCAATCAGCCCCAGCATTTT. It is translated as CASRFSSNQPQHF.